This is a list of T cell receptor beta chains from one sample in a study of blood T cell repertoires in COVID-19. The table came from immunoSEQ multiplex PCR; TCRdb's copy has only in-frame clones and leaves some out. The table records hundreds of thousands of clones, around 86% of them present only once. Material: peripheral blood. These receptors were collected from a man between 65 and 85 years old with acute or convalescent COVID-19. CDR3s include the opening cysteine and the closing phenylalanine or tryptophan. The D gene is left open where the match is weak. Part of the rows lack a size; the others show once, few, many or a class for expanded clones.

V gene,clone size,J gene,D gene,CDR3 DNA,CDR3 protein
TRBV7-8,-,TRBJ2-2,TRBD1,TGTGCCTCACAGACCGGGACAGGGCCGACCGGGGAGCTGTTTTTT,CASQTGTGPTGELFF
TRBV7-3,few,TRBJ2-3,TRBD1,TGTGCCAGCAGCGTCAGACAGGGCGGCTCAGATACGCAGTATTTT,CASSVRQGGSDTQYF
TRBV15,-,TRBJ1-4,-,TGTGCCACCAGCAGGGGGAGTAGTTATGAAAAACTGTTTTTT,CATSRGSSYEKLFF
TRBV7-2,-,TRBJ2-3,TRBD1,TGTGCCAGCAGCTCGCCGGGACAGGGCAGAAATACGCAGTATTTT,CASSSPGQGRNTQYF
TRBV7-3,-,TRBJ2-7,-,TGTGCCAGCAGCTTAAGTGGGGGCCTGGCCTACGAGCAGTACTTC,CASSLSGGLAYEQYF
TRBV4-2,-,TRBJ2-3,-,TGTGCCAGCAGCCAAGATCGTCTAGTTATAGATACGCAGTATTTT,CASSQDRLVIDTQYF
TRBV27,-,TRBJ2-1,TRBD2,TGTGCCAGCGCTAGAGCGGGAGACTCCTACAATGAGCAGTTCTTC,CASARAGDSYNEQFF
TRBV5-6,-,TRBJ2-7,TRBD2,TGTGCCAGCAGCTCGACTAGCGAGAACGAGCAGTACTTC,CASSSTSENEQYF
TRBV27,-,TRBJ1-4,TRBD1,TGTGCCAGCAGTCCGGGACAGGGTCGAAAACTGTTTTTT,CASSPGQGRKLFF
TRBV6-6,once,TRBJ1-6,-,TGTGCCAGCAAAGGGACACAGAATAATTCACCCCTCCACTTT,CASKGTQNNSPLHF
TRBV5-1,-,TRBJ2-5,TRBD1,TGCGCCAGCAGCTTGCAGGGGGCGAATTTGGCAGAGACCCAGTACTTC,CASSLQGANLAETQYF
TRBV27,-,TRBJ1-5,TRBD1,TGTGCCAGCAGCTTAGACAGGGGGTTAAGTCAGCCCCAGCATTTT,CASSLDRGLSQPQHF
TRBV6-1,-,TRBJ1-2,TRBD1,TGTGCCAGCAGTGAAGCCCCCACAGGGGGCGGGGTCTACGGCTACACCTTC,CASSEAPTGGGVYGYTF
TRBV6-5,-,TRBJ2-7,-,TGTGCCAGCAGTTACAGGACATATTCCTACGAGCAGTACTTC,CASSYRTYSYEQYF
TRBV5-6,-,TRBJ2-5,TRBD2,TGTGCCAGCAGCATGGGACTAGCGGGCGCAGAGACCCAGTACTTC,CASSMGLAGAETQYF
TRBV11-2,-,TRBJ2-3,TRBD2,TGTGCCAGCAGACCCTTTAGCGGGCGCACAGATACGCAGTATTTT,CASRPFSGRTDTQYF
TRBV5-4,-,TRBJ2-5,TRBD1,TGTGCCAGCAGTTCCCAGGGGGCGGAGACCCAGTACTTC,CASSSQGAETQYF
TRBV7-2,-,TRBJ2-3,-,TGTGCCAGCAGCCCGATGCGGGCGGGGGCGTCAGATACGCAGTATTTT,CASSPMRAGASDTQYF
TRBV19,-,TRBJ1-1,-,TGTGCCAGCCTAGGTCCTATGAACACTGAAGCTTTCTTT,CASLGPMNTEAFF
TRBV27,-,TRBJ2-7,TRBD2,TGTGCCAGCAGCCCCGGGACTACCCCCCTCGAGCAGTACTTC,CASSPGTTPLEQYF
TRBV5-4,-,TRBJ1-1,-,TGTGCCAGCAGACCACAATTAAACACTGAAGCTTTCTTT,CASRPQLNTEAFF